Presented here are 11 T cell receptor beta chains from one specimen sequenced in a study of shared clonotypes between healthy human individuals. TCRdb's table, derived via immunoSEQ multiplex PCR, lists solely in-frame clones and lacks some. The sample lists about 2 million clones; approximately 94% were seen once. It was CD45RO-negative cells, positively selected for CCR7, that made up naive CD8 cells, with terminally differentiated effector memory CD45RA+ cells excluded. Sequencing was performed on naive CD8+ T cells sorted from blood. These receptors came from a man aged 18 to 35 in good health.

The V gene is TRBV2, the J gene TRBJ2-7, with TRBD1 as a possible D gene (5 bases). The germline V and J ends were trimmed by 7 bases and 4 bases, with 14 bases remaining between them. The CDR3 contains 13 residues. CDR1 and CDR2 from the germline V gene are SNHLY and FYNNEI. CDR3 residues: CASNGPGAYEQYF. The CDR3 DNA is TGTGCCAGCAACGGACCTGGGGCGTACGAGCAGTACTTC.

CDR3 residues: CASSPDLSEEPQHF. For the CDR3, the DNA is TGTGCCAGCAGTCCTGACCTTTCTGAGGAGCCCCAGCATTTT. The chain recombines TRBV6-1 with TRBJ1-5; D is uncertain. Germline lookup yields CDR1 MNHNS and CDR2 SASEGT. Trimming took off 5 bases at V and 8 bases at J, with 16 bases between the two ends. The CDR3 contains 14 residues.

The V gene is TRBV9, the J gene TRBJ2-3; D not certain. The germline V gene has CDR1 SGDLS and CDR2 YYNGEE. The CDR3 loop spans 14 amino acids. The V end lost 3 bases, the J end lost 6 bases, and 14 bases lay between the germline ends. In DNA, the CDR3 is TGTGCCAGCAGCGCCGCAAGTTATCCGGATACGCAGTATTTT. Protein product: CASSAASYPDTQYF.

This clone has a single count. This chain uses TRBV28 with TRBJ2-7; 7 positions match TRBD1. The CDR3 totals 13 residues. Trimming took 5 bases from V and 6 from J; bases not matched to a gene: 7. Germline lookup yields CDR1 MDHEN and CDR2 SYDVKM. CDR3 in amino acids: CASSDRDRGEQYF. The CDR3 nucleotides are TGTGCCAGCAGTGACCGGGACAGAGGCGAGCAGTACTTC. Together with reference TRBV28 and TRBJ2-7, the CDR3 gives the full variable domain: DVKVTQSSRYLVKRTGEKVFLECVQDMDHENMFWYRQDPGLGLRLIYFSYDVKMKEKGDIPEGYSVSREKKERFSLILESASTNQTSMYLCASSDRDRGEQYFGPGTRLTVT.

The V call is TRBV4-1, the J call TRBJ2-3; D is perhaps TRBD2 (5 bases). Trimming shortened V by 1 base and J by 0 bases, and 11 bases separated the two germline ends. There are 16 residues in the CDR3. Looked up from germline, CDR1 is MGHRA and CDR2 is YSYEKL. CDR3 protein: CASSQAPGISTDTQYF. DNA for the CDR3: TGCGCCAGCAGCCAAGCCCCGGGAATTAGCACAGATACGCAGTATTTT.

This sequence joins TRBV30 and TRBJ2-7; D may be TRBD2 (6 bases). Per the germline V gene, CDR1 is GTSNPN and CDR2 is SVGIG (reference sequence). The CDR3 extends over 13 amino acids. V gave up 8 bases and J gave up 5 bases, with 19 bases separating them. The CDR3 region is CAGTGGEGNEQYF. CDR3 coding DNA: TGTGCCGGAACCGGGGGAGAGGGGAACGAGCAGTACTTC.

The chain employs TRBV10-1 and TRBJ1-2, with 7 bases lining up with TRBD1. CDR1 and CDR2 from the germline V gene are WNHNN and SYGVQD (reference sequence). This CDR3 has 13 residues. The junction had 4 bases not matched to a gene; V was cut back by 5 bases and J by 4 bases. The CDR3 sequence is CASSMAGGYGYTF. CDR3 bases: TGCGCCAGCAGTATGGCAGGGGGCTATGGCTACACCTTC.

The chain carries TRBV5-6 and TRBJ2-2; D is ambiguous. The germline V and J ends were trimmed by 5 bases and 6 bases, with 11 bases remaining between them. The CDR3 loop spans 13 amino acids. Germline V CDR1 and CDR2: SGHDT, YYEEEE. The CDR3 DNA sequence: TGTGCCAGCAGTCCCGTGTTTTCCGGGGAGCTGTTTTTT. Translated, it gives CASSPVFSGELFF. The variable domain in full, with the rest retrieved from reference TRBV5-6 and TRBJ2-2, is DAGVTQSPTHLIKTRGQQVTLRCSPKSGHDTVSWYQQALGQGPQFIFQYYEEEERQRGNFPDRFSGHQFPNYSSELNVNALLLGDSALYLCASSPVFSGELFFGEGSRLTVL.

The chain uses TRBV28 and TRBJ2-7, with 9 bases identical to TRBD1. V was clipped by 5 bases and J by 5 bases; unmatched bases: 7. The CDR3 has 14 amino acids. Germline loops: CDR1 MDHEN, CDR2 SYDVKM. The CDR3 loop reads CASSRGQGLHEQYF. In DNA form, the CDR3 reads TGTGCCAGCAGTCGCGGACAGGGGCTACACGAGCAGTACTTC.

The chain couples TRBV6-1 to TRBJ1-6; D remains ambiguous. Trimming removed 1 base at V and 4 bases at J, with 2 bases between. Per germline, CDR1 MNHNS and CDR2 SASEGT. The CDR3 is made up of 13 amino acids. The CDR3 coding sequence is TGTGCCAGCAGTGAAGGATATAATTCACCCCTCCACTTT. Translation gives CASSEGYNSPLHF.

The chain uses TRBV28 and TRBJ1-5, with 8 positions matching TRBD1. J gave up 7 bases and V 5 bases, and 7 bases lay outside the gene matches. Germline V lookup: CDR1 MDHEN, CDR2 SYDVKM. The CDR3 sequence is 14 residues long. CDR3 nucleotides: TGTGCCAGCAGTCCCTACAGGGGGGACCAGCCCCAGCATTTT. Translated, it gives CASSPYRGDQPQHF.